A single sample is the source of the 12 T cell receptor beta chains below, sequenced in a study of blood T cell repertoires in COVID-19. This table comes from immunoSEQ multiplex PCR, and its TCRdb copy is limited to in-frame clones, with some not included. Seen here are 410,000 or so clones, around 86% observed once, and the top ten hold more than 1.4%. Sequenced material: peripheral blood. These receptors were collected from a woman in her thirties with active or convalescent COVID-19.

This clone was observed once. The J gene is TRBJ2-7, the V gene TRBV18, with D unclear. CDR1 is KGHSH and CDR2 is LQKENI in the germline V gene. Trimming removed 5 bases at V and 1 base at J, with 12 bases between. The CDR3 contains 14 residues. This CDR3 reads CASSSYEDSYEQYF. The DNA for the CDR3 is TGTGCCAGCTCATCCTACGAGGATTCCTACGAGCAGTACTTC.

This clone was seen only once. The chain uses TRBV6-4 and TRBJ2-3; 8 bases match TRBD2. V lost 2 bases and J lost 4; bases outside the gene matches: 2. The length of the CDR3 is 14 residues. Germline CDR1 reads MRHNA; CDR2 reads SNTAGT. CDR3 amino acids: CASSDLTSADTQYF. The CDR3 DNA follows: TGTGCCAGCAGTGACCTGACTAGCGCAGATACGCAGTATTTT.

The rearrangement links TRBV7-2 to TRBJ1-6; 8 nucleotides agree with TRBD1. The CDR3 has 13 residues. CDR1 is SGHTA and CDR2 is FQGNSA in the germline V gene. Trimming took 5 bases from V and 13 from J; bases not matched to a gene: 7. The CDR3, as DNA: TGTGCCAGCAGCACCGACAGGGGCCACCCCCTCCACTTT. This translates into CASSTDRGHPLHF.

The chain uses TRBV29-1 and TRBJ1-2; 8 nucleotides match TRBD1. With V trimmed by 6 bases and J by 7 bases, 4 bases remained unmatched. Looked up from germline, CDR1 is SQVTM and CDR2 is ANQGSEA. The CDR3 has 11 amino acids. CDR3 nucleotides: TGCAGCGTAACAGGACAGGGTGGCTACACCTTC. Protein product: CSVTGQGGYTF.

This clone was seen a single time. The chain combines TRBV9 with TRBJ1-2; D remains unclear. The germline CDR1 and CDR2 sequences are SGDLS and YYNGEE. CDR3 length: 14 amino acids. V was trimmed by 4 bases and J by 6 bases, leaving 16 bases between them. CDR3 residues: CASSPEGSGNGYTF. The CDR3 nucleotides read TGTGCCAGCAGCCCCGAGGGATCGGGGAATGGCTACACCTTC.

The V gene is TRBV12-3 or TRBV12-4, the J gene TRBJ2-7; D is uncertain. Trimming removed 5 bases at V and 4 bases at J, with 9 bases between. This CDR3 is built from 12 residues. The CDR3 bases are TGTGCCAGCAGTCCACAAGTGTACGAGCAGTACTTC. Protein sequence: CASSPQVYEQYF.

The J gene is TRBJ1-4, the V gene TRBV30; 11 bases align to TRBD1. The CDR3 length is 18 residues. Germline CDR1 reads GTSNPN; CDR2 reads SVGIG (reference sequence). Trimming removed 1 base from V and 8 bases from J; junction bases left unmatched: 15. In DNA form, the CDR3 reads TGTGCCTGGAGTGGATCCGGGACAGGGGGGCGGAGTGGGGAAAAACTGTTTTTT. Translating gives CAWSGSGTGGRSGEKLFF.

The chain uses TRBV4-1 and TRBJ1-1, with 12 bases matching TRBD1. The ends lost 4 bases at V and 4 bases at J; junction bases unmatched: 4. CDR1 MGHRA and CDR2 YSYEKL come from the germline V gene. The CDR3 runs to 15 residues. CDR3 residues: CASSRGQGASTEAFF. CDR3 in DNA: TGCGCCAGCAGCCGGGGACAGGGGGCAAGCACTGAAGCTTTCTTT.

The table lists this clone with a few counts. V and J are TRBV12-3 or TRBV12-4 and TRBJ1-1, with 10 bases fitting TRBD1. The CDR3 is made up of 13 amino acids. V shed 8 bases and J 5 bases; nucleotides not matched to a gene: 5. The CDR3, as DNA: TGTGCCAGCGGGACAGGGGTGGGTACTGAAGCTTTCTTT. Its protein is CASGTGVGTEAFF.

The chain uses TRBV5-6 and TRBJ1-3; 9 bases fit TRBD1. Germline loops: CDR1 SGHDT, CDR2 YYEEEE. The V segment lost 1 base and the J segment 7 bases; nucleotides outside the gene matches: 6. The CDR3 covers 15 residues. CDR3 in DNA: TGTGCCAGCAGCTTGAGGGACAGGGAACTGAACACCATATATTTT. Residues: CASSLRDRELNTIYF.

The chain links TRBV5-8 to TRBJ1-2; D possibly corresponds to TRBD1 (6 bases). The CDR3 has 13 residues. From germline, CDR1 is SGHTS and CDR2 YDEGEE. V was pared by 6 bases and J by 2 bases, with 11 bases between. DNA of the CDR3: TGTGCCAGCATCAACAGGGAGAACTATGGCTACACCTTC. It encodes CASINRENYGYTF. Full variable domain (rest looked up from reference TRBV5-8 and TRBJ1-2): EAGVTQSPTHLIKTRGQQATLRCSPISGHTSVYWYQQALGLGLQFLLWYDEGEERNRGNFPPRFSGRQFPNYSSELNVNALELEDSALYLCASINRENYGYTFGSGTRLTVV.

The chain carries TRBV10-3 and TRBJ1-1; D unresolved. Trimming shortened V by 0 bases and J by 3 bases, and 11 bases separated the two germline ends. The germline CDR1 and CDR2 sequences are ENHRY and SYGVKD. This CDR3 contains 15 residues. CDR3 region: CAISESRLSDTEAFF. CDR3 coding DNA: TGTGCCATCAGTGAGTCGCGATTGTCGGACACTGAAGCTTTCTTT.